One and the same sample provided the 29 T cell receptor beta chains below, sequenced in a study of blood T cell repertoires in COVID-19 (dated by TCRdb to about 2020). Libraries were prepared through the immunoSEQ multiplex PCR assay. As stored in TCRdb, this immuneACCESS dataset retains in-frame rearrangements with V and J assigned. A fraction of the clones does not appear; measured against another copy, unresolved V genes explain less than half of the discrepancy, and the remainder lacks a known reason. In all, the sample holds around 120,000 clones, and about 89% of those were seen once. Of the sample, roughly 30% falls within the top ten clones. Source material: peripheral blood. The source of these receptors is a woman in her 70s with acute or convalescent COVID-19.

The chain combines TRBV19 with TRBJ2-2; D gene ambiguous. Germline CDR1 and CDR2: LNHDA and SQIVND (reference sequence). The CDR3 totals 14 residues. V lost 5 bases to trimming and J lost 1 base, with 8 bases between them. DNA of the CDR3: TGTGCCAGTAGTGGTTCAGTGAACACCGGGGAGCTGTTTTTT. It is translated as CASSGSVNTGELFF.

The CDR3 nucleotides read TGTGCCAGCAGCTTGGGAGAGGCGCAGATTGAAGCTTTCTTT. Its translation: CASSLGEAQIEAFF. V usage is TRBV7-9 and J usage is TRBJ1-1; D is undetermined. The CDR3 is 14 residues long. The germline CDR1 and CDR2 sequences are SEHNR and FQNEAQ (reference sequence). Trimming left V 3 bases short and J 7 bases short, with 15 bases between.

This clone was recorded a few times. V is TRBV15 and J is TRBJ1-3, with a weak D call TRBD1 (6 bases). The V end was cut by 0 bases, the J end by 3 bases, with 9 bases between. The V gene's germline CDR1 is LNHNV and CDR2 YYDKDF (reference sequence). CDR3 length: 15 amino acids. This chain's CDR3 is CATSREQGYGNTIYF. Here the CDR3 DNA reads TGTGCCACCAGCAGAGAACAGGGTTATGGAAACACCATATATTTT.

The chain combines TRBV2 with TRBJ2-3; the match to TRBD2 covers 8 bases. V shed 8 bases and J 1 base; nucleotides not matched to a gene: 5. Germline V gene sequence: CDR1 SNHLY, CDR2 FYNNEI. The CDR3 loop spans 14 amino acids. The CDR3 nucleotides read TGTGCCAGCGAAGGTAGCGGGGGCACAGATACGCAGTATTTT. Its translation: CASEGSGGTDTQYF.

The chain employs TRBV6-5 and TRBJ1-5, with D hard to call. Per the germline V gene, CDR1 is MNHEY and CDR2 is SVGAGI. Trimming shortened V by 0 bases and J by 5 bases, and 5 bases separated the two germline ends. This CDR3 region has 13 residues. The CDR3 spells CASSYSSDQPQHF. The CDR3 DNA reads as TGTGCCAGCAGTTACTCGAGTGATCAGCCCCAGCATTTT.

The chain couples TRBV29-1 to TRBJ2-2; 7 nucleotides align to TRBD1. The CDR3 contains 14 residues. V lost 2 bases and J lost 4; bases outside the gene matches: 4. The germline CDR1 and CDR2 sequences are SQVTM and ANQGSEA. Here the CDR3 DNA reads TGCAGCGTTGAATTGGGACAGCTCACCGGGGAGCTGTTTTTT. Translated: CSVELGQLTGELFF.

This chain connects TRBV6-4 to TRBJ2-3; possible D gene TRBD2, 5 bases. Trimming stripped 8 bases from V and 2 bases from J, with 11 bases between. There are 13 residues in the CDR3. Germline V gene lookup returns CDR1 MRHNA and CDR2 SNTAGT. The CDR3 sequence is CASSEGFTDTQYF. Written as DNA, the CDR3 is TGTGCCAGCTCTGAGGGATTCACAGATACGCAGTATTTT.

The rearrangement links TRBV6-5 to TRBJ1-5; no clear D gene. There are 13 residues in the CDR3. Germline loops: CDR1 MNHEY, CDR2 SVGAGI. The V end lost 6 bases, the J end lost 2 bases, and 8 bases lay between the germline ends. This CDR3 reads CASSLQGNQPQHF. For the CDR3, the DNA is TGTGCCAGCAGCCTCCAGGGCAATCAGCCCCAGCATTTT.

The V gene is TRBV18, the J gene TRBJ2-1, with TRBD2 matching 9 bases. The CDR3 is 16 amino acids. Per the germline V gene, CDR1 is KGHSH and CDR2 is LQKENI. J was trimmed by 4 bases and V by 6 bases; bases with no gene match: 10. CDR3: CASSPMASGAYNEQFF. The DNA of the CDR3 is TGTGCCAGCTCCCCCATGGCTAGCGGGGCATACAATGAGCAGTTCTTC. Supplemented by reference TRBV18 and TRBJ2-1, the full variable domain reads NAGVMQNPRHLVRRRGQEARLRCSPMKGHSHVYWYRQLPEEGLKFMVYLQKENIIDESGMPKERFSAEFPKEGPSILRIQQVVRGDSAAYFCASSPMASGAYNEQFFGPGTRLTVL.

The rearrangement links TRBV19 to TRBJ1-2; D perhaps matches TRBD1 (5 bases). This CDR3 region has 14 residues. Trimming took 5 bases from V and 8 from J, leaving 18 bases between them. The germline CDR1 and CDR2 sequences are LNHDA and SQIVND (reference sequence). CDR3 sequence reads: CASSPPGGGSGYTF. The DNA for the CDR3 is TGTGCCAGTAGTCCCCCGGGGGGGGGTAGCGGCTACACCTTC.

Comments on this clone: One end of the junction fails to match germline, which may point to a read error. CDR3 amino acids: CASSDFYGQYF. The DNA of the CDR3 is TGTGCCAGCAGTGACTTCTACGGGCAGTACTTC. The V gene is TRBV27, the J gene TRBJ2-7; D is ambiguous. CDR1 is MNHEY, CDR2 SMNVEV, per germline (reference sequence). CDR3 length: 11 residues.

The rearrangement uses TRBV18 and TRBJ1-5, with no clear D. In germline, CDR1 is KGHSH, CDR2 LQKENI. The CDR3 covers 15 residues. Trimming pared 1 base from V and 2 bases from J, leaving 9 bases between. The CDR3 DNA reads as TGTGCCAGCTCACCACAAGAGGGTGGCAATCAGCCCCAGCATTTT. Protein product: CASSPQEGGNQPQHF. Looking up the rest from reference TRBV18 and TRBJ1-5 gives the full variable domain: NAGVMQNPRHLVRRRGQEARLRCSPMKGHSHVYWYRQLPEEGLKFMVYLQKENIIDESGMPKERFSAEFPKEGPSILRIQQVVRGDSAAYFCASSPQEGGNQPQHFGDGTRLSIL.

J is TRBJ1-1 and V is TRBV3-1 (or the pseudogene TRBV3-2); 9 bases line up with TRBD1. The CDR3 has 14 residues. Germline CDR1 reads LGHDT; CDR2 reads YNNKEL (reference sequence). The trim removed 4 bases at V and 6 bases at J, leaving 6 bases unmatched. The CDR3 is CASSPQGADPEAFF. The CDR3 region has the DNA TGTGCCAGCAGCCCACAGGGGGCGGACCCTGAAGCTTTCTTT.

V gene TRBV6-5 combines with J gene TRBJ2-1; 9 bases fit TRBD1. The junction had 8 bases not matched to a gene; V was cut back by 1 base and J by 7 bases. Germline V gene lookup returns CDR1 MNHEY and CDR2 SVGAGI. The CDR3 consists of 16 residues. The CDR3 protein is CASSYYRTGVMNEQFF. CDR3 bases: TGTGCCAGCAGTTACTATCGGACAGGGGTGATGAATGAGCAGTTCTTC.

This clone came up a few times. The rearrangement uses TRBV6-5 and TRBJ1-1; 12 positions agree with TRBD1. Germline loops: CDR1 MNHEY, CDR2 SVGAGI. The V segment lost 10 bases and the J segment 7 bases; nucleotides outside the gene matches: 7. The CDR3 runs to 13 residues. The CDR3 region has the DNA TGTGCCACCACGGGACAGGGGGCTGGTGAAGCTTTCTTT. This codes for CATTGQGAGEAFF.

This chain joins TRBV3-1 (or the pseudogene TRBV3-2) and TRBJ1-2, with unresolved D. The CDR3 has 15 residues. The germline V gene encodes CDR1 LGHDT and CDR2 YNNKEL (reference sequence). V lost 4 bases and J lost 1, with 13 bases in between. The CDR3 DNA reads TGTGCCAGCAGCCGACAAAGTTTGAGTAACTATGGCTACACCTTC. This encodes CASSRQSLSNYGYTF.

J is TRBJ2-5 and V is TRBV10-2, with D tentatively TRBD2 (5 bases). In germline, CDR1 is WSHSY, CDR2 SAAADI. This CDR3 region has 15 residues. Between the trimmed V and J ends, which lost 2 bases and 1 base, there was a span of 11 bases. The CDR3 DNA is TGCGCCAGCAGTGAGAGGAGCGGCTTCCAAGAGACCCAGTACTTC. Amino acid sequence: CASSERSGFQETQYF.

This chain uses TRBV28 with TRBJ1-2, with D perhaps matching TRBD1 (5 bases). Germline V gene lookup returns CDR1 MDHEN and CDR2 SYDVKM. V gave up 5 bases and J gave up 3 bases, with 13 bases separating them. This CDR3 comprises 14 residues. The DNA of the CDR3 is TGTGCCAGCAGTCTAGGACATGGATACTATGGCTACACCTTC. Protein sequence: CASSLGHGYYGYTF.

This chain joins TRBV5-5 and TRBJ2-1; the match to TRBD2 covers 8 bases. The CDR3 spans 15 residues. Germline V gene data show CDR1 as SGHKS and CDR2 as YYEKEE (reference sequence). Trimming took 3 bases from V and 9 from J; bases not matched to a gene: 11. CDR3 DNA sequence: TGTGCCAGCAGCTCCCGACCGGGACTAGGGCCTGAGCAGTTCTTC. It yields the protein CASSSRPGLGPEQFF. Full variable domain (remainder filled in from reference TRBV5-5 and TRBJ2-1): DAGVTQSPTHLIKTRGQQVTLRCSPISGHKSVSWYQQVLGQGPQFIFQYYEKEERGRGNFPDRFSARQFPNYSSELNVNALLLGDSALYLCASSSRPGLGPEQFFGPGTRLTVL.

V gene TRBV7-9 combines with J gene TRBJ1-1, with TRBD1 as a possible D gene (5 bases). Germline loops: CDR1 SEHNR, CDR2 FQNEAQ (reference sequence). Trimming cost V 1 base and J 11 bases, with 17 bases left between them. This CDR3 is 14 amino acids long. The CDR3 sequence is CASSLGVAPGRAFF. The CDR3 DNA reads as TGTGCCAGCAGCTTAGGGGTGGCGCCAGGGCGGGCTTTCTTT. Looking up the rest from reference TRBV7-9 and TRBJ1-1 gives the full variable domain: DTGVSQNPRHKITKRGQNVTFRCDPISEHNRLYWYRQTLGQGPEFLTYFQNEAQLEKSRLLSDRFSAERPKGSFSTLEIQRTEQGDSAMYLCASSLGVAPGRAFFGQGTRLTVV.

CDR3 in DNA: TGTGCCAGTAGTTCTACAGGGGGAGTAGCATATTCACCCCTCCACTTT. It encodes CASSSTGGVAYSPLHF. The genes are TRBV19 and TRBJ1-6; 8 bases are shared with TRBD1. The CDR3 length is 16 residues. The germline V gene has CDR1 LNHDA and CDR2 SQIVND (reference sequence). After removal of 5 bases from V and 8 bases from J, the junction contained 11 bases not matched to a gene. The full variable domain, completed using reference TRBV19 and TRBJ1-6, is DGGITQSPKYLFRKEGQNVTLSCEQNLNHDAMYWYRQDPGQGLRLIYYSQIVNDFQKGDIAEGYSVSREKKESFPLTVTSAQKNPTAFYLCASSSTGGVAYSPLHFGNGTRLTVT.

This rearrangement joins TRBV7-3 to TRBJ1-1, with 7 nucleotides matching TRBD1. CDR1 and CDR2 (germline): SGHTA, FQGTGA. This CDR3 has 15 amino acids. V was clipped by 4 bases and J by 4 bases; unmatched bases: 9. The CDR3 region has the DNA TGTGCCAGCAGCTCCTCAGGGGGATTTGGCACTGAAGCTTTCTTT. This encodes CASSSSGGFGTEAFF.

The V call is TRBV7-6, the J call TRBJ2-5; 10 bases align to TRBD1. Germline CDR1 reads SGHVS; CDR2 reads FNYEAQ. V was clipped by 2 bases and J by 5 bases; unmatched bases: 8. This CDR3 is built from 16 residues. In DNA, the CDR3 is TGTGCCAGCAGCTTACCCCGGGACAGGGGACGTGAGACCCAGTACTTC. It is translated as CASSLPRDRGRETQYF.

The J gene is TRBJ1-5, the V gene TRBV19; D might be TRBD1 (6 bases). Trimming took 11 bases from V and 5 from J, leaving 13 bases between them. Germline V gives CDR1 LNHDA, CDR2 SQIVND (reference sequence). CDR3 length: 12 amino acids. CDR3 DNA sequence: TGTGCCGGGGGGGGCGGCGATCAGCCCCAGCATTTT. Encoded protein: CAGGGGDQPQHF.

The chain carries TRBV3-1 (or the pseudogene TRBV3-2) and TRBJ2-2; 8 bases map to TRBD2. CDR1 and CDR2 from the germline V gene are LGHDT and YNNKEL (reference sequence). V lost 4 bases, J lost 5 bases, and 12 bases stayed unmatched. The CDR3 is made up of 17 amino acids. The chain's CDR3 is CASSPPWGLAGTGELFF. The CDR3 coding sequence is TGTGCCAGCAGCCCCCCTTGGGGCCTAGCGGGTACCGGGGAGCTGTTTTTT.

This clone has a single count. CDR3 DNA: TGTGCCAGCAGGGGGGGGCAGGGCCGATATCAGCCCCAGCATTTT. This codes for CASRGGQGRYQPQHF. The chain has TRBV28 and TRBJ1-5, with a possible D match to TRBD1 (6 bases). CDR1 is MDHEN, CDR2 SYDVKM, per germline. Trimming cost V 6 bases and J 5 bases, with 17 bases left between them. The CDR3 is 15 amino acids.

The chain combines TRBV6-5 with TRBJ2-2; possibly TRBD1 for D (5 bases). The CDR3 spans 14 residues. The ends were cut back, 6 bases at V and 0 bases at J, with 8 bases in the middle. Germline V CDR1 and CDR2: MNHEY, SVGAGI. The CDR3 DNA sequence: TGTGCCAGCAGCAGGGTTTCGAACACCGGGGAGCTGTTTTTT. Amino acids: CASSRVSNTGELFF.

The chain is built from TRBV7-8 and TRBJ2-3, with D perhaps matching TRBD1 (5 bases). Germline lookup yields CDR1 SGHVS and CDR2 FQNEAQ. The CDR3 runs to 13 residues. V lost 7 bases, J lost 6 bases, and 14 bases lay in between. CDR3 region: CASTRAGADTQYF. The CDR3 DNA is TGTGCCAGCACCCGAGCTGGGGCTGATACGCAGTATTTT.

This rearrangement joins TRBV10-3 to TRBJ2-7; D not certain. The CDR3 runs 13 residues. Looked up from germline, CDR1 is ENHRY and CDR2 is SYGVKD. Trimming pared 4 bases from V and 0 bases from J, leaving 7 bases between. The CDR3 region is CAISVESSYEQYF. The CDR3 DNA is TGTGCCATCAGTGTAGAAAGCTCCTACGAGCAGTACTTC.